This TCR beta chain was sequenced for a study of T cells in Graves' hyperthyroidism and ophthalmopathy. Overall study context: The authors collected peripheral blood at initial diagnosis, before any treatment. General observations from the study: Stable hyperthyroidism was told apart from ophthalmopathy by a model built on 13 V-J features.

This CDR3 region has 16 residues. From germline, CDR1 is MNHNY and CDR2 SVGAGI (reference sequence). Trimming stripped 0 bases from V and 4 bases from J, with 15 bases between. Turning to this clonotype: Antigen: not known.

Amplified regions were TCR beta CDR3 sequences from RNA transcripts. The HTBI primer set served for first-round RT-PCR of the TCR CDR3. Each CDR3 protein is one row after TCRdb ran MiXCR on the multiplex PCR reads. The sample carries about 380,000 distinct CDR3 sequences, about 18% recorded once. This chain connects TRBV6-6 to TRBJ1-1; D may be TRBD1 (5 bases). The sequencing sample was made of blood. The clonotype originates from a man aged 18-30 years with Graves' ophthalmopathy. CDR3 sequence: CASSYSGTLKGTEAFF. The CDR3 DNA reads TGTGCCAGCAGTTACTCAGGGACGCTGAAGGGCACTGAAGCTTTCTTT.